The 7 T cell receptor beta chains reported below all come from one sample, sequenced in a study of T cell responses to AZD1222 COVID-19 vaccine. Method: immunoSEQ multiplex PCR; TCRdb's copy keeps in-frame clones and lacks some. The repertoire has 95,000 to 150,000 clones, roughly 87% of them found once; the top ten carry 1.2%. Here the sequenced sample was peripheral blood, taken on day 0 of AZD1222 vaccination. The receptors originated from an adult in good health.

The genes are TRBV27 and TRBJ2-7; the D gene is possibly TRBD2 (5 bases). V lost 4 bases and J 3 bases, leaving 13 bases between the germline ends. The CDR3 runs 14 residues. CDR1 is MNHEY and CDR2 is SMNVEV in the germline V gene (reference sequence). CDR3 DNA: TGTGCCAGCAGTTGGTCGAGCGGCCTCTACGAGCAGTACTTC. It yields the protein CASSWSSGLYEQYF.

The chain carries TRBV7-2 and TRBJ1-1; D ambiguous. V was pared by 0 bases and J by 5 bases, with 10 bases between. The CDR3 length is 14 residues. Germline CDR1 reads SGHTA; CDR2 reads FQGNSA. In nucleotides, the CDR3 is TGTGCCAGCAGCTTAGCAGGGATGGGAACTGAAGCTTTCTTT. It translates to CASSLAGMGTEAFF.

The chain carries TRBV28 and TRBJ2-1; 11 bases map to TRBD2. V gave up 7 bases and J gave up 1 base; unmatched junction bases: 21. From germline, CDR1 is MDHEN and CDR2 SYDVKM. The CDR3 is made up of 21 amino acids. The CDR3 loop reads CASKPRTAKLAGGGSYNEQFF. The CDR3, as DNA: TGTGCCAGCAAACCACGCACAGCTAAGCTAGCGGGGGGTGGTTCCTACAATGAGCAGTTCTTC.

The V gene is TRBV6-2 or TRBV6-3, the J gene TRBJ1-2; D unclear. Germline V gene sequence: CDR1 MNHEY, CDR2 SVGEGT. Deletions cut 2 bases from V and 4 bases from J, with 11 bases between. CDR3 length: 14 amino acids. As DNA, the CDR3 is TGTGCCAGCAGTTACCCTGACTGGCGCTATGGCTACACCTTC. As protein: CASSYPDWRYGYTF.

The CDR3 protein is CASSLWAGRRNEKLFF. CDR3 in DNA: TGTGCCAGCAGCTTGTGGGCGGGACGGAGAAATGAAAAACTGTTTTTT. The chain carries TRBV5-6 and TRBJ1-4, with D possibly TRBD1 on 5 matching bases. Germline V CDR1 and CDR2: SGHDT, YYEEEE. CDR3 length equals 16 residues. Trimming cost V 1 base and J 5 bases, with 15 bases left between them.

The rearrangement joins TRBV7-9 to TRBJ1-3; D remains ambiguous. CDR1 is SEHNR, CDR2 FQNEAQ, per germline (reference sequence). This CDR3 region has 17 residues. The V end was cut by 1 base, the J end by 0 bases, with 13 bases between. CDR3 sequence: CASSLGEMGVSGNTIYF. The CDR3 nucleotides read TGTGCCAGCAGCTTAGGGGAAATGGGTGTCTCTGGAAACACCATATATTTT.

In this sample, this clone turned up once. CDR3 coding DNA: TGCAGCGTTGAAGGAGACAGGGGGTCCTACAATGAGCAGTTCTTC. The encoded protein is CSVEGDRGSYNEQFF. This rearrangement joins TRBV29-1 to TRBJ2-1; 9 nucleotides line up with TRBD1. Germline loops: CDR1 SQVTM, CDR2 ANQGSEA. The trim removed 1 base at V and 1 base at J, leaving 2 bases unmatched. This CDR3 is 15 amino acids long.